The subject of this entry is one TCR beta chain. The clone's antigen remains unknown. Base qualities are not provided; no much larger clone lies one nucleotide away. The CDR1 and CDR2 encoded by the germline V gene (reference sequence) are SGHKS and YYEKEE. Including the terminal cysteine and phenylalanine, the CDR3 comprises 14 residues. CDR3 DNA only is kept here, 42 bases in frame from base 1. V and J lose 2 bases and 5 bases, and a span of 13 bases separates them. The record originates from a study of memory CD4+ T cells and cytomegalovirus serostatus (dated by TCRdb to about 2019). Describing the broader study: A total of roughly 33 healthy Belgian adults, of whom 9 were CMV seropositive and some 24 were CMV seronegative, were included in the cohort. The study sequenced CD4+ memory TCRbeta repertoires of a Belgian cohort with known cytomegalovirus serostatus to replicate a published TCR-based CMV serostatus classifier. General conclusions and limits of the study: For predicting CMV serostatus, the median bootstrapped AUC was approximately 0.95 using the original framework and 0.91 using a US-trained random forest. The results were interpreted as suggesting that the CMV-associated TCR signature is largely present in the CD4+ memory repertoire. On the Belgian cohort, the classifier built on the original framework reached a median bootstrapped AUC of roughly 0.96, with a 95% CI of 0.76-1.00. Among the 150 to 200 previously reported CMV-associated TCRbeta sequences, over 65 showed up in the CD4+ memory repertoires, with each one found in between one and five individuals. Only CD4+CD45RO+ memory cells were sequenced, unlike the original study, which covered naive and memory CD4+ and CD8+ populations.

The Quick-DNA Microprep Kit was used to extract genomic DNA from the sorted cells. Amplification of TCRbeta DNA was done with the immunoSEQ hsTCRbeta kit, following the protocol from the manufacturer. TCRbeta libraries were sequenced on an Illumina MiSeq instrument. The authors processed their data as follows. Removing out-of-frame sequences left fewer than 2.5 million distinct TCRbeta sequences, an average of about 70,000 per individual. Two values were used to score each individual: the count of 164 previously reported CMV-associated TCRbeta sequences and the total count of productive distinct TCRbeta sequences. A beta-binomial model was reimplemented in Python, and scikit-learn random forests with default parameters were trained on US cohort data. On the Belgian cohort, classifier performance was reported as the median AUC, along with percentile confidence intervals, across 10,000 bootstrap iterations. TCRdb limited this immuneACCESS table to in-frame rearrangements with V and J called. A share of clones is missing; checked studies link under half to unresolved V genes, and the rest is unexplained. V and J calls and clone size are as listed in that table; D and trimming were resolved from the DNA. This sample lists about 58,000 clones; 82% were detected once. Clones ranked in the top ten supply around 0.5% of the sample.

A FACSAria II was used to sort memory CD4+ T cells, defined as single viable CD3+CD4+CD8-CD45RO+ cells. To determine CMV serostatus, a Roche Elecsys assay was used that detects serum IgG against CMV pp150, pp28, p38 and p52. Once the samples were thawed, total CD4+ T cells were enriched through positive selection using CD4 magnetic microbeads. The samples came from a separate study whose specific focus was interrogating the CD4+ T cell memory repertoire. Peripheral blood mononuclear cells were isolated and cryopreserved according to standard operating procedures, and serum was kept at -80 degrees C. Staining used CD3-PerCP (BW264/56), CD4-APC (RPA-T4), CD45RO-PE (UCHT1) and CD8-Pacific Orange (3B5) antibodies, with Sytox blue excluding non-viable cells.

Sequenced input: memory CD4+ T cells from blood. The chain uses TRBV5-5 and TRBJ2-5; tentative D gene TRBD2, with 6 bases matching. This receptor was obtained from an adult in good health and CMV-seronegative. Some clones in this sample may be carry-over from other donors' samples. Here is the DNA: TGTGCCAGCAGCTTCGATCTAGGGAGGGAGACCCAGTACTTC. This codes for CASSFDLGRETQYF.